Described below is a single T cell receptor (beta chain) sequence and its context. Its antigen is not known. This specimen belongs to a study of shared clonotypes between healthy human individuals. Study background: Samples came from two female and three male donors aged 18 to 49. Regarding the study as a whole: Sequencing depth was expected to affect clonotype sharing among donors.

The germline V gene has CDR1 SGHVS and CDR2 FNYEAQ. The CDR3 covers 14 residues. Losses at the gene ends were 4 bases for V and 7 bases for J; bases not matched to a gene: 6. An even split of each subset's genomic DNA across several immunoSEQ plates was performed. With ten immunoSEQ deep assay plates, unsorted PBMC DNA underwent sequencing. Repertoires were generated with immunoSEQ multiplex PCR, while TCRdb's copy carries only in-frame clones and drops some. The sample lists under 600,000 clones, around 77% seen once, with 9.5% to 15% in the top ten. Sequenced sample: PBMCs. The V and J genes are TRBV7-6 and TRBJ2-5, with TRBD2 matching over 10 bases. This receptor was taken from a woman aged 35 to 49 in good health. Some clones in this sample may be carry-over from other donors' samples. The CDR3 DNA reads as TGTGCCAGCAGCTCCCAGCGGGGGGGAGGGACCCAGTACTTC. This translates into CASSSQRGGGTQYF.